This is a list of T cell receptor beta chains from one sample in a study of cytotoxic CD8 clonotypes in ibrutinib-treated CLL. Generated by immunoSEQ multiplex PCR, the TCRdb table keeps only in-frame clones and is missing some. The sample records under 150,000 clones, about 84% being singletons. The source was PBMCs, collected after 36 months of ibrutinib treatment. These receptors were taken from a human donor with chronic lymphocytic leukemia. Both conserved end residues are part of each CDR3. Only part of the rows carry a size: once, few, many, or a class if the clone is expanded.

cdr3_aa: CASSPQGSGANVLTF
v_call: TRBV18
j_call: TRBJ2-6
clone_size: .
cdr3_length: 15

cdr3_aa: CASSLESWDKSYLYGYTF
v_call: TRBV7-2
j_call: TRBJ1-2
clone_size: .
cdr3_length: 18

cdr3_aa: CASSEQGSGQPQHF
v_call: TRBV2
j_call: TRBJ1-5
clone_size: once
cdr3_length: 14

cdr3_aa: CASDWAGGQDTQYF
v_call: TRBV6-1
j_call: TRBJ2-3
clone_size: .
cdr3_length: 14

cdr3_aa: CASSRPPGYEQYF
v_call: TRBV27
j_call: TRBJ2-7
clone_size: .
cdr3_length: 13

cdr3_aa: CASSPRTGEAFF
v_call: TRBV18
j_call: TRBJ1-1
clone_size: .
cdr3_length: 12

cdr3_aa: CASRLAGGQNIQYF
v_call: TRBV10-1
j_call: TRBJ2-4
clone_size: .
cdr3_length: 14

cdr3_aa: CASSTNRSGANVLTF
v_call: TRBV21-1
j_call: TRBJ2-6
clone_size: .
cdr3_length: 15

cdr3_aa: CASSARQGGRYEQYF
v_call: TRBV5-1
j_call: TRBJ2-7
clone_size: .
cdr3_length: 15

cdr3_aa: CASRSSEYEQYF
v_call: TRBV6-5
j_call: TRBJ2-7
clone_size: .
cdr3_length: 12

cdr3_aa: CASSTPRDAEQYF
v_call: TRBV6-6
j_call: TRBJ2-7
clone_size: .
cdr3_length: 13

cdr3_aa: CASSLEGLKRMNTIYF
v_call: TRBV7-6
j_call: TRBJ1-3
clone_size: once
cdr3_length: 16

cdr3_aa: CAWTLPGGLGYGYTF
v_call: TRBV30
j_call: TRBJ1-2
clone_size: .
cdr3_length: 15

cdr3_aa: CASSGGLLSSGNTIYF
v_call: TRBV5-1
j_call: TRBJ1-3
clone_size: .
cdr3_length: 16

cdr3_aa: CASRLAMKGEGNQPQHF
v_call: TRBV12-2
j_call: TRBJ1-5
clone_size: .
cdr3_length: 17

cdr3_aa: CASSYSGGLYEQYF
v_call: TRBV6-5
j_call: TRBJ2-7
clone_size: .
cdr3_length: 14

cdr3_aa: CASIIGGGTGELFF
v_call: TRBV19
j_call: TRBJ2-2
clone_size: .
cdr3_length: 14

cdr3_aa: CASSLAVTGYRTEAFF
v_call: TRBV7-8
j_call: TRBJ1-1
clone_size: .
cdr3_length: 16

cdr3_aa: CATQTGGATEAFF
v_call: TRBV19
j_call: TRBJ1-1
clone_size: .
cdr3_length: 13

cdr3_aa: CASSRLDSRDTQYF
v_call: TRBV6-5
j_call: TRBJ2-3
clone_size: .
cdr3_length: 14

cdr3_aa: CASSPGQGNYGYTF
v_call: TRBV18
j_call: TRBJ1-2
clone_size: .
cdr3_length: 14

cdr3_aa: CASSFYSGTSGECQPQHF
v_call: TRBV7-6
j_call: TRBJ1-5
clone_size: .
cdr3_length: 18

cdr3_aa: CASSLVLAGAYEQYF
v_call: TRBV5-1
j_call: TRBJ2-7
clone_size: .
cdr3_length: 15

cdr3_aa: CASSLVPGVPYNEQFF
v_call: TRBV7-9
j_call: TRBJ2-1
clone_size: .
cdr3_length: 16

cdr3_aa: CASSVSSSSYEQYF
v_call: TRBV19
j_call: TRBJ2-7
clone_size: .
cdr3_length: 14

cdr3_aa: CASSPSNTGELFF
v_call: TRBV18
j_call: TRBJ2-2
clone_size: .
cdr3_length: 13

cdr3_aa: CASSLGGQVYNEQFF
v_call: TRBV5-4
j_call: TRBJ2-1
clone_size: .
cdr3_length: 15

cdr3_aa: CASSQSGSMNTEAFF
v_call: TRBV4-1
j_call: TRBJ1-1
clone_size: .
cdr3_length: 15